The 22 T cell receptor beta chains in this list originate from one sample, sequenced in a study of blood T cell repertoires in COVID-19. Assay: immunoSEQ multiplex PCR; the TCRdb copy retains only in-frame clones and omits some. The sample records 70,000 or so clones, 88% being singletons. Sequenced material: peripheral blood. These receptors were collected from a human donor in a cohort sampled during active COVID-19.

The chain joins TRBV2 to TRBJ2-1; 14 bases align to TRBD2. Germline CDR1 is SNHLY and CDR2 is FYNNEI. The CDR3 runs to 15 residues. The V gene end was trimmed by 6 bases and the J gene end by 10 bases; junction bases not matched to a gene: 8. CDR3: CASSARLAGGTEQFF. The DNA of the CDR3 is TGTGCCAGCAGCGCTAGACTAGCGGGAGGGACCGAGCAGTTCTTC.

The chain links TRBV19 to TRBJ1-2; TRBD1 matches at 8 bases. This CDR3 spans 14 amino acids. Germline-derived CDR1 and CDR2 are LNHDA and SQIVND (reference sequence). Losses at the gene ends were 2 bases for V and 4 bases for J; bases not matched to a gene: 3. The CDR3: CASSIQTGAYGYTF. The DNA for the CDR3 is TGTGCCAGTAGTATACAGACAGGGGCCTATGGCTACACCTTC.

The chain links TRBV18 to TRBJ1-1; maybe TRBD1 (6 bases). Trimming shortened V by 2 bases and J by 0 bases, and 13 bases separated the two germline ends. Germline lookup yields CDR1 KGHSH and CDR2 LQKENI. The CDR3 spans 16 residues. The CDR3 region is CASSPIGQRMNTEAFF. The CDR3 bases are TGTGCCAGCTCACCAATTGGACAGAGAATGAACACTGAAGCTTTCTTT.

J is TRBJ2-2 and V is TRBV9; 8 nucleotides agree with TRBD2. Germline CDR1 and CDR2: SGDLS and YYNGEE. V shed 0 bases and J 8 bases; nucleotides not matched to a gene: 9. This CDR3 has 16 residues. CDR3 region: CASSVDPRTSRGELFF. The CDR3 bases are TGTGCCAGCAGCGTAGATCCAAGGACTAGCCGAGGGGAGCTGTTTTTT.

V gene TRBV9 combines with J gene TRBJ1-1; TRBD1 agrees at 7 bases. CDR1 and CDR2 (germline): SGDLS, YYNGEE. The V segment lost 3 bases and the J segment 0 bases; nucleotides outside the gene matches: 8. The CDR3 length is 16 residues. The CDR3 coding sequence is TGTGCCAGCAGCGCGCTTCCAGGGGGGTTGAACACTGAAGCTTTCTTT. Translating gives CASSALPGGLNTEAFF. The variable domain in full, with the rest retrieved from reference TRBV9 and TRBJ1-1, is DSGVTQTPKHLITATGQRVTLRCSPRSGDLSVYWYQQSLDQGLQFLIQYYNGEERAKGNILERFSAQQFPDLHSELNLSSLELGDSALYFCASSALPGGLNTEAFFGQGTRLTVV.

The chain has TRBV6-5 and TRBJ1-1, with TRBD1 identical over 11 bases. This CDR3 has 16 residues. The germline V gene encodes CDR1 MNHEY and CDR2 SVGAGI. Trimming at V came to 4 bases and at J to 4 bases, leaving 8 bases not matched to a gene. The CDR3 sequence is CASSWTGGSIGTEAFF. DNA of the CDR3: TGTGCCAGCAGTTGGACAGGGGGCTCAATAGGCACTGAAGCTTTCTTT.

The rearrangement uses TRBV12-3 or TRBV12-4 and TRBJ1-1; D remains unclear. The CDR3 is 13 residues long. The V and J ends lost 7 bases and 3 bases respectively, with 12 bases between them. CDR3 bases: TGTGCCAGCACCTCAGGTGCGTACACTGAAGCTTTCTTT. Residues: CASTSGAYTEAFF.

The chain has TRBV19 and TRBJ1-1, with TRBD1 matching 10 bases. V gave up 3 bases and J gave up 4 bases; unmatched junction bases: 14. The germline V gene has CDR1 LNHDA and CDR2 SQIVND (reference sequence). This CDR3 is built from 18 residues. Here the CDR3 reads CASSMTHKTGGVGTEAFF. CDR3 DNA: TGTGCCAGTAGTATGACACACAAGACAGGGGGCGTGGGCACTGAAGCTTTCTTT.

V usage is TRBV7-3 and J usage is TRBJ2-1; TRBD1 is a possible D gene (5 bases). The CDR3 has 18 residues. The V gene lost 1 base and the J gene lost 0 bases, with 16 bases spanning the gap. Germline-derived CDR1 and CDR2 are SGHTA and FQGTGA. The CDR3 reads CASSLKLSRVPSYNEQFF. CDR3 DNA: TGTGCCAGCAGCTTAAAACTTTCCAGGGTCCCCTCCTACAATGAGCAGTTCTTC.

V gene TRBV2 combines with J gene TRBJ2-7, with a possible D match to TRBD2 (6 bases). V was pared by 5 bases and J by 7 bases, with 18 bases between. The CDR3 is made up of 14 amino acids. In germline, CDR1 is SNHLY, CDR2 FYNNEI. The CDR3 region is CASSSRDWDEEQYF. The CDR3 DNA sequence: TGTGCCAGCAGTTCCCGGGACTGGGATGAAGAGCAGTACTTC.

This clone was detected only a few times. This chain connects TRBV19 to TRBJ2-6, with D maybe TRBD1 (5 bases). Germline V gene data show CDR1 as LNHDA and CDR2 as SQIVND (reference sequence). This CDR3 has 15 amino acids. Trimming took 6 bases from V and 3 from J, leaving 12 bases between them. CDR3 DNA: TGTGCCAGTAGACGACAGTTTTTTGGGGCCAACGTCCTGACTTTC. Translated, it gives CASRRQFFGANVLTF.

The chain joins TRBV11-2 to TRBJ1-2; D may be TRBD1 (5 bases). CDR3 length: 15 amino acids. In germline, CDR1 is SGHAT, CDR2 FQNNGV. With 4 bases removed from V and 0 bases from J, the gap between germline ends came to 12 bases. CDR3 DNA: TGTGCCAGCAGCTGGGGGGACGGAGCTAACTATGGCTACACCTTC. Translated: CASSWGDGANYGYTF. Complete variable domain (other parts from reference TRBV11-2 and TRBJ1-2): EAGVAQSPRYKIIEKRQSVAFWCNPISGHATLYWYQQILGQGPKLLIQFQNNGVVDDSQLPKDRFSAERLKGVDSTLKIQPAKLEDSAVYLCASSWGDGANYGYTFGSGTRLTVV.

This rearrangement joins TRBV28 to TRBJ2-7, with 8 bases matching TRBD1. Germline V gives CDR1 MDHEN, CDR2 SYDVKM. After removal of 1 base from V and 3 bases from J, the junction contained 2 bases not matched to a gene. The CDR3 spans 14 residues. The CDR3, as DNA: TGTGCCAGCAGTTTATTTGGACAGGGCTACGAGCAGTACTTC. Translation gives CASSLFGQGYEQYF. The full variable domain, in which reference TRBV28 and TRBJ2-7 provide the parts outside the CDR3, is DVKVTQSSRYLVKRTGEKVFLECVQDMDHENMFWYRQDPGLGLRLIYFSYDVKMKEKGDIPEGYSVSREKKERFSLILESASTNQTSMYLCASSLFGQGYEQYFGPGTRLTVT.

This chain connects TRBV15 to TRBJ1-2; the D gene is possibly TRBD1 (5 bases). Germline V CDR1 and CDR2: LNHNV, YYDKDF (reference sequence). The CDR3 sequence is 14 residues long. V gave up 3 bases and J gave up 4 bases, with 12 bases separating them. The CDR3 is CATSRDGGTYGYTF. CDR3 nucleotide sequence: TGTGCCACCAGCAGGGACGGGGGGACCTATGGCTACACCTTC.

The chain uses TRBV3-1 (or the pseudogene TRBV3-2) and TRBJ1-3; 8 bases are shared with TRBD1. Germline trimming cut 3 bases from V and 4 bases from J; bases unmatched to any gene: 2. Germline-derived CDR1 and CDR2 are LGHDT and YNNKEL (reference sequence). The length of the CDR3 is 14 residues. The CDR3 loop is CASSQDRAGNTIYF. CDR3 nucleotide sequence: TGTGCCAGCAGCCAGGACAGGGCAGGAAACACCATATATTTT.

The table lists this clone with a few counts. This chain joins TRBV12-3 or TRBV12-4 and TRBJ1-1, with D possibly being TRBD1 (5 bases). Trimming stripped 5 bases from V and 9 bases from J, with 16 bases between. CDR3 length: 13 residues. CDR3: CASSLRKDNQAFF. In DNA, the CDR3 is TGTGCCAGCAGTCTTAGAAAGGACAATCAAGCTTTCTTT.

The V call is TRBV7-2, the J call TRBJ1-2, with 7 bases that match TRBD1. From germline, CDR1 is SGHTA and CDR2 FQGNSA. The CDR3 totals 17 residues. The V and J ends lost 4 bases and 3 bases, in that order; junction bases with no gene match: 14. The CDR3 DNA reads TGTGCCAGCAGCTCTACCCGGAACAGGGGCGGGGACTATGGCTACACCTTC. Translated: CASSSTRNRGGDYGYTF.

The chain links TRBV6-2 or TRBV6-3 to TRBJ1-4; D is unclear. V was trimmed by 6 bases and J by 9 bases, leaving 17 bases between them. The CDR3 runs to 14 residues. CDR1 is MNHEY and CDR2 is SVGEGT in the germline V gene. Here the CDR3 reads CASSNSTNMKKLFF. CDR3 coding DNA: TGTGCCAGCAGCAACAGTACGAATATGAAAAAACTGTTTTTT.

The chain recombines TRBV7-3 with TRBJ2-2; D may be TRBD2 (5 bases). V was shortened by 5 bases and J by 0 bases, with 10 bases between the two germline ends. Germline V CDR1 and CDR2: SGHTA, FQGTGA. The CDR3 length is 15 residues. CDR3 amino acids: CASSRGITNTGELFF. For the CDR3, the DNA is TGTGCCAGCAGCCGAGGGATCACGAACACCGGGGAGCTGTTTTTT.

The chain uses TRBV2 and TRBJ2-2; 8 bases agree with TRBD2. V gave up 3 bases and J gave up 6 bases; unmatched junction bases: 6. This CDR3 spans 15 amino acids. The germline V gene has CDR1 SNHLY and CDR2 FYNNEI. The chain's CDR3 is CASSERGVFAGELFF. The CDR3 DNA follows: TGTGCCAGCAGTGAGCGGGGGGTTTTCGCCGGGGAGCTGTTTTTT.

The chain links TRBV5-4 to TRBJ1-1; no clear D. The CDR3 covers 12 residues. V lost 7 bases and J lost 3, with 10 bases in between. In germline, CDR1 is SGHNT, CDR2 YYREEE (reference sequence). Written as DNA, the CDR3 is TGTGCCAGCCTGGGAGAGGACACTGAAGCTTTCTTT. It codes for CASLGEDTEAFF. The full variable domain, in which reference TRBV5-4 and TRBJ1-1 provide the parts outside the CDR3, is ETGVTQSPTHLIKTRGQQVTLRCSSQSGHNTVSWYQQALGQGPQFIFQYYREEENGRGNFPPRFSGLQFPNYSSELNVNALELDDSALYLCASLGEDTEAFFGQGTRLTVV.

In its sample, this clone was seen once. This chain connects TRBV10-3 to TRBJ1-5; 8 bases map to TRBD1. V trimming: 3 bases; J trimming: 7 bases; junction bases outside the gene matches: 11. In germline, CDR1 is ENHRY, CDR2 SYGVKD. This CDR3 spans 16 amino acids. The CDR3 sequence is CAISDLGQGGHQPQHF. The CDR3 nucleotides read TGTGCCATCAGTGATTTAGGACAGGGTGGTCACCAGCCCCAGCATTTT.